Listed here are 12 T cell receptor beta chains from one sample, sequenced in a study of identical twins. TCRdb reanalysed the 5' RACE reads using MiXCR and keeps one entry per CDR3 protein. The table shows around 510,000 distinct CDR3 sequences, with 13% to 15% occurring only once. This sample also appeared in a second study, on yellow fever vaccine responses in identical twins.

Source material: CD4+ T cells sorted from blood. Receptors originate from a woman aged 18-30 years in good health.

This clonotype was seen more than once but under ten times. The chain employs TRBV7-2 and TRBJ1-2; 8 bases are shared with TRBD1. Germline CDR1 reads SGHTA; CDR2 reads FQGNSA. J was trimmed by 5 bases and V by 5 bases; bases with no gene match: 7. The length of the CDR3 is 14 residues. Here the CDR3 DNA reads TGTGCCAGCAGCGCGTCCGGGACAGGTTATGGCTACACCTTC. It encodes CASSASGTGYGYTF.

The CDR3 loop is CSARDWVARGGPDTQYF. DNA of the CDR3: TGCAGTGCTAGAGATTGGGTCGCGCGGGGGGGCCCAGATACGCAGTATTTT. The gene calls are TRBV20-1 and TRBJ2-3, with TRBD2 identical over 9 bases. Germline CDR1 is DFQATT and CDR2 is SNEGSKA (reference sequence). V shed 0 bases, J shed 4 bases, and the junction held 11 bases outside the gene matches. CDR3 length: 17 residues.

This clonotype was observed a handful of times. The chain joins TRBV7-2 to TRBJ2-3, with TRBD2 matching 10 bases. The CDR3 loop spans 13 amino acids. Germline CDR1 reads SGHTA; CDR2 reads FQGNSA. Trimming removed 10 bases from V and 3 bases from J; junction bases left unmatched: 4. The chain's CDR3 is CATKTSGTDTQYF. The CDR3 nucleotides are TGTGCCACCAAGACTAGCGGGACAGATACGCAGTATTTT. Complete variable domain (other parts from reference TRBV7-2 and TRBJ2-3): GAGVSQSPSNKVTEKGKDVELRCDPISGHTALYWYRQSLGQGLEFLIYFQGNSAPDKSGLPSDRFSAERTGGSVSTLTIQRTQQEDSAVYLCATKTSGTDTQYFGPGTRLTVL.

This clonotype occurred a few times. The J gene is TRBJ2-1, the V gene TRBV9; possibly TRBD1 for D (5 bases). The germline CDR1 and CDR2 sequences are SGDLS and YYNGEE. The CDR3 length is 14 residues. The ends were cut back, 4 bases at V and 1 base at J, with 9 bases in the middle. The CDR3 DNA is TGTGCCAGCAGCCCAGGGTTTTCCTACAATGAGCAGTTCTTC. It encodes CASSPGFSYNEQFF.

This clonotype has more than one count but fewer than ten. CDR3: CASSFYEPKWTSGGVPEQYF. The DNA for the CDR3 is TGCGCCAGCAGCTTCTACGAGCCGAAATGGACTAGCGGGGGGGTTCCCGAGCAGTACTTC. The chain has TRBV5-1 and TRBJ2-7; 15 bases map to TRBD2. The CDR3 has 20 amino acids. Germline-derived CDR1 and CDR2 are SGHRS and YFSETQ. V lost 2 bases and J lost 6; bases outside the gene matches: 18.

The table lists this clonotype with a few counts. The rearrangement uses TRBV5-4 and TRBJ2-1; 10 bases fit TRBD2. V was pared by 0 bases and J by 1 base, with 1 base of the junction left unmatched. From germline, CDR1 is SGHNT and CDR2 YYREEE (reference sequence). The CDR3 runs 16 residues. The CDR3 protein is CASSLDSGGSYNEQFF. The CDR3 coding sequence is TGTGCCAGCAGCTTGGATAGCGGGGGGTCCTACAATGAGCAGTTCTTC.

This clonotype was picked up a small number of times. This sequence joins TRBV4-1 and TRBJ2-7; 8 bases line up with TRBD1. V lost 2 bases, J lost 9 bases, and 6 bases stayed unmatched. Germline V gene sequence: CDR1 MGHRA, CDR2 YSYEKL. The CDR3 extends over 13 amino acids. For the CDR3, the DNA is TGCGCCAGCAGCCAACAGACAGGGGAAGGGCAGTACTTC. This gives the protein CASSQQTGEGQYF.

The table lists this clonotype with a few counts. The genes are TRBV20-1 and TRBJ1-1; no clear D. Germline lookup yields CDR1 DFQATT and CDR2 SNEGSKA (reference sequence). V shed 0 bases and J shed 0 bases, with 11 bases lying between them. The CDR3 totals 15 residues. The CDR3 nucleotides read TGCAGTGCTAGAGATCATAGGGTTTTGAACACTGAAGCTTTCTTT. This codes for CSARDHRVLNTEAFF.

The chain employs TRBV28 and TRBJ1-5; 7 bases are a match to TRBD1. The CDR3 has 14 residues. Unmatched junction bases numbered 8, after V lost 4 bases and J lost 8 bases. The germline V gene encodes CDR1 MDHEN and CDR2 SYDVKM. CDR3 amino acids: CASSSTGVFEPQHF. The CDR3 DNA reads TGTGCCAGCAGTTCTACAGGGGTGTTTGAGCCCCAGCATTTT.

There are a few counts of this clonotype. V gene TRBV25-1 combines with J gene TRBJ2-3, with a weak D call TRBD2 (6 bases). V gave up 1 base and J gave up 6 bases, with 8 bases separating them. The CDR3 runs 13 residues. The germline V gene has CDR1 MGHDK and CDR2 SYGVNS. The CDR3 reads CASSEWGVDTQYF. The CDR3 DNA is TGTGCCAGCAGTGAATGGGGGGTGGATACGCAGTATTTT.

This clonotype has more than one count but fewer than ten. The rearrangement uses TRBV5-1 and TRBJ2-3; no clear D. This CDR3 is 11 amino acids long. V was trimmed by 4 bases and J by 5 bases, leaving 5 bases between them. Germline CDR1 reads SGHRS; CDR2 reads YFSETQ. The CDR3, as DNA: TGCGCCAGCAGCATATTAGATACGCAGTATTTT. Its protein product is CASSILDTQYF.

The chain is built from TRBV19 and TRBJ1-1; D perhaps matches TRBD1 (5 bases). The CDR3 totals 13 residues. V lost 6 bases and J lost 5, with 13 bases in between. Germline CDR1 LNHDA, CDR2 SQIVND (reference sequence). In DNA form, the CDR3 reads TGTGCCAGTAGGGGTGACAAGGGGACTGAAGCTTTCTTT. It translates to CASRGDKGTEAFF. Drawing the rest from reference TRBV19 and TRBJ1-1, the complete variable domain is DGGITQSPKYLFRKEGQNVTLSCEQNLNHDAMYWYRQDPGQGLRLIYYSQIVNDFQKGDIAEGYSVSREKKESFPLTVTSAQKNPTAFYLCASRGDKGTEAFFGQGTRLTVV.